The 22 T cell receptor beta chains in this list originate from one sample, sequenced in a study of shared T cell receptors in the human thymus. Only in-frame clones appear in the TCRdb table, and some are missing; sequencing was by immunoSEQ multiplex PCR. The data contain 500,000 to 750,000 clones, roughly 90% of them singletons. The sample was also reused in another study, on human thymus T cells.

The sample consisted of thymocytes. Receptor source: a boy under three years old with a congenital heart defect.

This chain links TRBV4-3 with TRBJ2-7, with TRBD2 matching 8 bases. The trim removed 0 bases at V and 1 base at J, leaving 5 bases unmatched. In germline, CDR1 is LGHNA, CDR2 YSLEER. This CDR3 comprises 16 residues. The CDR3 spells CASSQDGTSRSYEQYF. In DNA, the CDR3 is TGCGCCAGCAGCCAAGACGGGACTAGTAGATCCTACGAGCAGTACTTC.

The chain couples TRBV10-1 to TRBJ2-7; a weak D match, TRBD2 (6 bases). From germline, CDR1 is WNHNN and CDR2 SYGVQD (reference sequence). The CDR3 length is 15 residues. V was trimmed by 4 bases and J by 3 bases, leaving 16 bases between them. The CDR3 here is CASSGTGLSIYEQYF. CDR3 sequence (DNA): TGCGCCAGCAGTGGGACGGGACTTTCTATCTACGAGCAGTACTTC.

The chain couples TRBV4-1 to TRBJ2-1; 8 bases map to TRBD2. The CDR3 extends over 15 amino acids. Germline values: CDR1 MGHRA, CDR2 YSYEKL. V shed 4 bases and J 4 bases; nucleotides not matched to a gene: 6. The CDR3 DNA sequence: TGCGCCAGCAGCCGATGGACTAGCCCTTACAATGAGCAGTTCTTC. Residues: CASSRWTSPYNEQFF.

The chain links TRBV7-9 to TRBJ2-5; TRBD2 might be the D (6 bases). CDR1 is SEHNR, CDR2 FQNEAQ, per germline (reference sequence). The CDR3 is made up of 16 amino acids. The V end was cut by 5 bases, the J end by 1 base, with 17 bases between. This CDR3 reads CASSPGEREAQETQYF. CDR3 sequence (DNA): TGTGCCAGCAGCCCGGGCGAGAGGGAGGCCCAAGAGACCCAGTACTTC.

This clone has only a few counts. CDR3 amino acids: CSAGGQGEPQETQYF. In DNA form, the CDR3 reads TGCAGCGCTGGGGGACAGGGGGAGCCCCAAGAGACCCAGTACTTC. This chain connects TRBV29-1 to TRBJ2-5, with 11 bases lining up with TRBD1. The V gene end was trimmed by 7 bases and the J gene end by 1 base; junction bases not matched to a gene: 8. The germline V gene encodes CDR1 SQVTM and CDR2 ANQGSEA. This CDR3 comprises 15 residues. The full variable domain, completed using reference TRBV29-1 and TRBJ2-5, is SAVISQKPSRDICQRGTSLTIQCQVDSQVTMMFWYRQQPGQSLTLIATANQGSEATYESGFVIDKFPISRPNLTFSTLTVSNMSPEDSSIYLCSAGGQGEPQETQYFGPGTRLLVL.

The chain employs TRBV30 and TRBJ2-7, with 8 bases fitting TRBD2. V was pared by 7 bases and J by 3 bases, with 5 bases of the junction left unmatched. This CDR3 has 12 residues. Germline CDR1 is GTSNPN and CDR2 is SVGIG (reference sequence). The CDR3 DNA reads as TGTGCCTCCCGACTAGCGTTCTACGAGCAGTACTTC. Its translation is CASRLAFYEQYF.

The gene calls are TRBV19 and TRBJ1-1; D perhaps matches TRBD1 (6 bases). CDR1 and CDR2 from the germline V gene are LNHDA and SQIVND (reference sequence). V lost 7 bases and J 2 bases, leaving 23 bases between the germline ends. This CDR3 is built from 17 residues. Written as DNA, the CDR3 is TGTGCCAGTACCCCTCGGGTCGACAGGCACCCTAACACTGAAGCTTTCTTT. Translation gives CASTPRVDRHPNTEAFF.

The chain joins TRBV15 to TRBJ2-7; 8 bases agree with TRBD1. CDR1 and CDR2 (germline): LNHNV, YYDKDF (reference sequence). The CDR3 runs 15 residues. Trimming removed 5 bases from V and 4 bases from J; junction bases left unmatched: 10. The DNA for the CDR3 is TGTGCCACCAGCCCCCATCGACAGGGGAGATACGAGCAGTACTTC. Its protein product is CATSPHRQGRYEQYF.

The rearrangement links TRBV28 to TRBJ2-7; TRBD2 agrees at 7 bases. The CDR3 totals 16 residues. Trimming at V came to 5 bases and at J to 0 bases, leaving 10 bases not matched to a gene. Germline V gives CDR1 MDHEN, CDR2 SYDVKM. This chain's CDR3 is CASSPHRGDFSYEQYF. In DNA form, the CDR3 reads TGTGCCAGCAGTCCCCACCGGGGGGACTTCTCCTACGAGCAGTACTTC.

The chain's CDR3 is CASRLAGVPYNEQFF. The CDR3 coding sequence is TGTGCCAGCAGACTAGCGGGAGTCCCTTACAATGAGCAGTTCTTC. The chain employs TRBV6-1 and TRBJ2-1, with 11 bases that match TRBD2. From germline, CDR1 is MNHNS and CDR2 SASEGT. V dropped 6 bases and J dropped 4; count of bases not matched to a gene: 5. The CDR3 runs to 15 residues.

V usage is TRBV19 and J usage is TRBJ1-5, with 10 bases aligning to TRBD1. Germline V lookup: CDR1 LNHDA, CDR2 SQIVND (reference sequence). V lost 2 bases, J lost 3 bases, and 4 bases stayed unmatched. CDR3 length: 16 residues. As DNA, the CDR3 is TGTGCCAGTAGTATAAAGGGGACAGGGGACAATCAGCCCCAGCATTTT. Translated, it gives CASSIKGTGDNQPQHF.

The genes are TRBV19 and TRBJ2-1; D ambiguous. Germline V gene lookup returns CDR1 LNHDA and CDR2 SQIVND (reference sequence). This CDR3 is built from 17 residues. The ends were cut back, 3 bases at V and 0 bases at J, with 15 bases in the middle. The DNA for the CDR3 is TGTGCCAGTAGTATGAAGGCCGGCGGTAGCTCCTACAATGAGCAGTTCTTC. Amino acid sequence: CASSMKAGGSSYNEQFF.

The CDR3 sequence is CASSAAAGGTDTQYF. In DNA, the CDR3 is TGTGCCAGCAGCGCCGCAGCGGGGGGCACAGATACGCAGTATTTT. The V and J genes are TRBV9 and TRBJ2-3; 8 bases are a match to TRBD2. J gave up 1 base and V 3 bases, and 4 bases lay outside the gene matches. The CDR3 runs to 15 residues. Germline CDR1 reads SGDLS; CDR2 reads YYNGEE.

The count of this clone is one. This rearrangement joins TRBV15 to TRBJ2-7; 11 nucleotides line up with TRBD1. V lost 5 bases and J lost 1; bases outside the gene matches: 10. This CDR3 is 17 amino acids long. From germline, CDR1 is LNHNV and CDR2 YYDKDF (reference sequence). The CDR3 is CATSASRRDRGSYEQYF. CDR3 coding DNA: TGTGCCACCAGCGCCTCCCGGAGGGACAGGGGGTCCTACGAGCAGTACTTC.

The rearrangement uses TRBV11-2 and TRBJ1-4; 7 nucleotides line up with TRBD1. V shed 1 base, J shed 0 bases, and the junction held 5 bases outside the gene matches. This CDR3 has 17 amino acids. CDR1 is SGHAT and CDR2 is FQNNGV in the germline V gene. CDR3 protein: CASSLGDREATNEKLFF. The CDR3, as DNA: TGTGCCAGCAGCTTAGGAGACAGGGAGGCAACTAATGAAAAACTGTTTTTT.

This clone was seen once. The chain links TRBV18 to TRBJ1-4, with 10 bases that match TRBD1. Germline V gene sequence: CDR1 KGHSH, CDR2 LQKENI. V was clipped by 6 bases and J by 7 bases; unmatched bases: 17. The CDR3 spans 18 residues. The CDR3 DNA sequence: TGTGCCAGCTCGCTTTCCCGGGACAGGGGCGCGACAATTGAAAAACTGTTTTTT. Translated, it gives CASSLSRDRGATIEKLFF.

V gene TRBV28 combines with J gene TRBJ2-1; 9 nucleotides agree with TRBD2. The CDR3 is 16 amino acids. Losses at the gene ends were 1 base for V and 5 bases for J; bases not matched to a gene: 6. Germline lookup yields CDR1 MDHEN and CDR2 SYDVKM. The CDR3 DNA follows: TGTGCCAGCAGTTTATATGGACTAGCGAGTAACAATGAGCAGTTCTTC. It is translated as CASSLYGLASNNEQFF.

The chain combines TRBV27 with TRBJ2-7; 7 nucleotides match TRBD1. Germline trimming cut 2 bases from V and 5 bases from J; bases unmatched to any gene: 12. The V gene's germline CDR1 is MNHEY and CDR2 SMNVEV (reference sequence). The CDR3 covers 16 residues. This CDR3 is CASSLAHRGVENEQYF. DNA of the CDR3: TGTGCCAGCAGTTTAGCGCACAGGGGTGTTGAAAACGAGCAGTACTTC.

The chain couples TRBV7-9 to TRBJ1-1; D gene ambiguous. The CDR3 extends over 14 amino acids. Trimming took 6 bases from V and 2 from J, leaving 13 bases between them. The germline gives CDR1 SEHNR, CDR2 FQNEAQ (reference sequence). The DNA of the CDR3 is TGTGCCAGCAGTTCCGAGGGCGTTAACACTGAAGCTTTCTTT. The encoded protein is CASSSEGVNTEAFF.

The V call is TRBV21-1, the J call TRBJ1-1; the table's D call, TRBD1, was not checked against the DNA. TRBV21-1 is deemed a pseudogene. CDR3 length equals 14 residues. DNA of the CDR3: TGTGCCAGCAGCCAAGGACAGGGCAGCACTGAAGCTTTCTTT. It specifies CASSQGQGSTEAFF.

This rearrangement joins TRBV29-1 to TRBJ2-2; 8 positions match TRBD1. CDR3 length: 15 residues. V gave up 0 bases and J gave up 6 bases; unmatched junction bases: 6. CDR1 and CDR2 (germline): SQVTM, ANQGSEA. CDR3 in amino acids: CSVEDRTGLAGELFF. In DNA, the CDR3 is TGCAGCGTTGAAGACCGGACAGGGTTGGCCGGGGAGCTGTTTTTT.

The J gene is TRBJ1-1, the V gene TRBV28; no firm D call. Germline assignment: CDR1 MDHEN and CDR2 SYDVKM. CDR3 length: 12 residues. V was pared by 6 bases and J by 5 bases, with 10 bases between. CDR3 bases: TGTGCCAGCAGGCCCCCGGGGACTGAAGCTTTCTTT. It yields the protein CASRPPGTEAFF. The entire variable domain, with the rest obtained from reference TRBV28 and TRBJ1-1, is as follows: DVKVTQSSRYLVKRTGEKVFLECVQDMDHENMFWYRQDPGLGLRLIYFSYDVKMKEKGDIPEGYSVSREKKERFSLILESASTNQTSMYLCASRPPGTEAFFGQGTRLTVV.